This TCR beta chain was recorded in a study of OX40 agonist ivuxolimab in advanced cancers. Here immunoSEQ multiplex PCR was the method, and the copy in TCRdb shows in-frame clones only, minus some. This sample has roughly 90,000 clones, with 70% to 90% found just once. Study results and limitations: At 0.1 to 3.0 mg/kg, CD4+ and CD8+ blood T cells expanded clonally by week 6.

Worth noting for this clone: The antigen is not known.

Patients were excluded for autoimmune disease history or systemic immunosuppression. The TCR comes from an adult with an advanced solid tumor such as melanoma, head and neck, liver or kidney cancer. Material: CD4+ or CD8+ T cells sorted from blood, obtained in a trial of the OX40 agonist ivuxolimab.

The CDR3 spells CASSQGRQAEDRTQYF. In DNA, the CDR3 is TGCGCCAGCAGCCAGGGGAGGCAGGCCGAAGACAGGACGCAGTATTTT. The chain carries TRBV4-1 and TRBJ2-3, with D perhaps being TRBD1 or TRBD2 (6 bases each). The CDR3 has 16 residues. Germline V gene data show CDR1 as MGHRA and CDR2 as YSYEKL. The V end was cut by 3 bases, the J end by 9 bases, with 22 bases between.